This TCR beta chain was sequenced during a study of cytomegalovirus exposure and HLA in healthy donors. Study-wide points: The analysis excluded some indistinguishable V segments, including TRBV6-2 and TRBV6-3.

A multiplex PCR was run with 60 Vbeta primers and 13 Jbeta primers. Only in-frame clones appear in the TCRdb table, and some are missing; sequencing was by immunoSEQ multiplex PCR. The sample yields about 140,000 clones, 80% seen once. V was pared by 4 bases and J by 4 bases, with 8 bases between. From germline, CDR1 is LGHNA and CDR2 YSLEER. The CDR3 length is 14 residues. As to this clone: The antigen is unknown.

The gene calls are TRBV4-3 and TRBJ2-6; no definite D call. Material for sequencing was PBMCs. This clonotype originated in a middle-aged woman in good health and CMV-seronegative. DNA of the CDR3: TGCGCCAGCAGCCGGGTCGGGGGGGCCAACGTCCTGACTTTC. Translated: CASSRVGGANVLTF.